This note documents a single T cell receptor beta chain sequence. Its antigen is unidentified. This record belongs to a study of CD8 T cells in ankylosing spondylitis. One entry per CDR3 protein, called by TCRdb with MiXCR from the 5' RACE reads. The sample lists approximately 400,000 distinct CDR3 sequences; roughly a quarter were seen once. The CDR3 extends over 14 amino acids. Germline values: CDR1 MNHNS, CDR2 SASEGT. Trimming pared 11 bases from V and 0 bases from J, leaving 13 bases between. Whole-study findings and limits: A motif in TCR beta, a set of seven to nine highly homologous variants, appeared characteristic of ankylosing spondylitis blood. Disease-linked clones had a CD8+ phenotype and relatively low frequency in peripheral blood.

Input material: blood, either unsorted or a sorted T cell fraction (not recorded which). The TCR originated in a male donor with ankylosing spondylitis. The chain is built from TRBV6-1 and TRBJ2-2; D is possibly TRBD1 (7 bases). CDR3 sequence (DNA): TGTGCCGGCCAGGGGGGAGCGAACACCGGGGAGCTGTTTTTT. Translated: CAGQGGANTGELFF.